The clone carrying this TCR beta chain was detected a few times. TCRdb itself ran the RT-PCR reads through MiXCR, one entry per CDR3 protein. Of about 200,000 distinct CDR3 sequences in the sample, over 30% were seen once. CDR3 length: 15 residues. Looked up from germline, CDR1 is MNHEY and CDR2 is SMNVEV (reference sequence). Trimming pared 5 bases from V and 1 base from J, leaving 14 bases between. This sample stems from a study of patients and donors after allogeneic stem cell transplantation. This clonotype originated in a human donor who was either an allogeneic HSCT recipient or a stem cell or donor lymphocyte infusion donor (not recorded which). It is not recorded whose cells these are; they may come from a transplant donor. V usage is TRBV27 and J usage is TRBJ1-1; D is undetermined. Specimen: blood, either unsorted or a sorted T cell fraction (not recorded which). CDR3: CASSPKEGGNTEAFF. Here the CDR3 DNA reads TGTGCCAGCAGTCCCAAAGAGGGCGGGAACACTGAAGCTTTCTTT.